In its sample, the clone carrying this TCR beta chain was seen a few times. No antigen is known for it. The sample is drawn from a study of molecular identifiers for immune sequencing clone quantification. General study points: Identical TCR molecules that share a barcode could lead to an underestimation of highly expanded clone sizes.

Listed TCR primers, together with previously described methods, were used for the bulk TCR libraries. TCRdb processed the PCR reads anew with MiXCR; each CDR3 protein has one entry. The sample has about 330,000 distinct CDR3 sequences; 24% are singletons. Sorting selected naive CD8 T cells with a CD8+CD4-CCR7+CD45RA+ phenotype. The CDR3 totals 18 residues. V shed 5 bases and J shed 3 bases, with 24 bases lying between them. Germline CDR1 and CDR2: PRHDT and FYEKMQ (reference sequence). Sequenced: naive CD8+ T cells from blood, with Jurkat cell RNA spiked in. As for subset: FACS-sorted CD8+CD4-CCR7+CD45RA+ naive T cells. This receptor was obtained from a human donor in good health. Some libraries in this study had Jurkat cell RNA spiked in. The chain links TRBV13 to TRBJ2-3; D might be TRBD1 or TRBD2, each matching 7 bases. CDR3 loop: CASSPGGGAPKETDTQYF. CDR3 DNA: TGTGCCAGCAGCCCAGGGGGGGGAGCCCCTAAGGAGACAGATACGCAGTATTTT.